This record looks at one T cell receptor (beta chain) sequence and its context. Its antigen is not known. Read sequence stops 3 residues before the CDR3 end, and the germline J gene provides the missing end. This sample stems from a study of T cells in women clearing cervical HPV infection. Findings and caveats of the study: T-cell numbers per sample were unknown and may explain richness differences. CIN3+ cases had significantly higher TCR repertoire richness than controls, but evenness did not differ. Controls had more TRBV6-7 (approximately 0.15%) than cases (roughly 0.11%).

Genomic DNA, averaging around 1,200 ng per sample, yielded TCR beta CDR3 via immunoSEQ. Produced via immunoSEQ multiplex PCR; TCRdb's table is partial and in-frame only. This sample's table reports roughly 20,000 clones. V lost 4 bases, J lost 4 bases, and 6 bases lay in between. The CDR3 has 11 amino acids. Germline CDR1 reads DFQATT; CDR2 reads SNEGSKA (reference sequence). Sequenced sample: blood buffy coat. V usage is TRBV20-1 and J usage is TRBJ2-3; D is undetermined. The sequence was collected from a woman aged 18 to 75 with a cervical HPV16 infection that either progressed to CIN3+ or cleared (not recorded which). CDR3 DNA, as far as it was read: TGCAGTGCTATTTCGGCAGATACG. This sequence encodes CSAISADT. The entire CDR3 sequence reads CSAISADTQYF.